This T cell receptor beta chain was observed in a study of blood T cells in healthy people across ages. Donors were systemically healthy Caucasian individuals from Russia aged roughly 6 to 95 years. A second PCR of about 7 to 12 cycles used a sample-barcoded 5' primer and a J-beta primer mix. Using its own MiXCR run on the 5' RACE reads, TCRdb lists one record per CDR3 protein. Of 850,000 or so distinct CDR3 sequences in the sample, about 30% were seen once. The CDR3 has 17 residues. Germline loops: CDR1 MDHEN, CDR2 SYDVKM. Turning to this clonotype: Given a much more abundant clone one base away, this may be a read error.

Material: blood. This sequence joins TRBV28 and TRBJ2-1, with 9 bases identical to TRBD2. This receptor was obtained from a woman older than 75 in good health. As DNA, the CDR3 is TGTACCAGCAGTTCCGCTCGCCTTCTAGCGGGGCGGGGTGAGCAGTTCTTC. Amino acid sequence: CTSSSARLLAGRGEQFF. Based on the CDR3 plus reference TRBV28 and TRBJ2-1, the full variable domain is DVKVTQSSRYLVKRTGEKVFLECVQDMDHENMFWYRQDPGLGLRLIYFSYDVKMKEKGDIPEGYSVSREKKERFSLILESASTNQTSMYLCTSSSARLLAGRGEQFFGPGTRLTVL.